These 29 T cell receptor beta chains came from one sample sequenced in a study of T cells after yellow fever vaccination (dated by TCRdb to 2018 to 2020). The meaning of the sample's treatment or condition label: live attenuated yellow fever vaccine strain. Libraries were built with 5' RACE. The reads were generated on an Illumina HiSeq 2500. TCRdb's own reprocessing of the public reads used fastp at Q25 and MiXCR and kept productive beta chains. Here each entry gathers all rows of one CDR3 protein and keeps the most common genes and DNA. This sample lists about 320,000 distinct CDR3 sequences; around 6.8% were detected once. Of the sample, about 18% falls within the top ten clones. The source was PBMCs, collected around 45 days after the first yellow fever vaccination. The receptor set was obtained from a man aged 18 to 29 who received the YFV17D yellow fever vaccine.

A few counts support this clonotype. The rearrangement uses TRBV7-8 and TRBJ1-2; tentatively, D is TRBD1 (5 bases). The V end was cut by 5 bases, the J end by 4 bases, with 17 bases between. This CDR3 is built from 15 residues. CDR1 and CDR2 from the germline V gene are SGHVS and FQNEAQ. CDR3 sequence reads: CASSTWGGPSYGYTF. CDR3 DNA: TGTGCCAGCAGCACCTGGGGGGGTCCAAGCTATGGCTACACCTTC.

The J gene is TRBJ2-7, the V gene TRBV4-3; 7 positions agree with TRBD1. The J segment lost 3 bases and the V segment lost 0 bases, leaving 17 bases of the junction unmatched. This CDR3 has 19 residues. Germline V lookup: CDR1 LGHNA, CDR2 YSLEER. The chain's CDR3 is CASSQDRASGTVVGYEQYF. CDR3 nucleotide sequence: TGCGCCAGCAGCCAAGATCGGGCTTCGGGGACAGTGGTTGGCTACGAGCAGTACTTC.

A remark on this clonotype: A junction boundary mismatches the germline segment, possibly from a read error. The chain recombines TRBV11-2 with TRBJ2-3; the match to TRBD2 covers 16 bases. CDR1 and CDR2 (germline): SGHAT, FQNNGV. The CDR3 covers 19 residues. In DNA form, the CDR3 reads TGTGCCAGCAGCTTAGTCCCCGGGACTAGCGGGGGGGCCACAGATACGCAGTGTTTT. It specifies CASSLVPGTSGGATDTQCF.

The sample holds a few counts of this clonotype. The chain joins TRBV5-6 to TRBJ2-7; D may be TRBD2 (6 bases). Germline CDR1 reads SGHDT; CDR2 reads YYEEEE. The V and J ends lost 0 bases and 3 bases respectively, with 16 bases between them. This CDR3 is 16 amino acids long. The CDR3: CASSLAGRTTRYEQYF. CDR3 nucleotides: TGTGCCAGCAGCTTGGCGGGCAGGACTACACGCTACGAGCAGTACTTC.

The rearrangement links TRBV5-6 to TRBJ1-2; no firm D call. CDR3 size: 14 residues. CDR1 SGHDT and CDR2 YYEEEE come from the germline V gene. V dropped 1 base and J dropped 6 bases, with 13 bases sitting between them. The CDR3 here is CASSLPSPANGYTF. The CDR3, as DNA: TGTGCCAGCAGCTTGCCCAGCCCAGCAAATGGCTACACCTTC.

The V call is TRBV11-3, the J call TRBJ2-2; 8 bases agree with TRBD2. Germline trimming cut 6 bases from V and 0 bases from J; bases unmatched to any gene: 6. CDR3 size: 16 residues. Per germline, CDR1 SGHNT and CDR2 YENEEA. The CDR3 sequence is CASSHLGGANTGELFF. The CDR3, as DNA: TGTGCCAGCAGTCATCTCGGGGGGGCGAACACCGGGGAGCTGTTTTTT.

This clonotype was detected ten times or more. This chain's CDR3 is CASSLVTGGETQYF. Here the CDR3 DNA reads TGTGCCAGCAGCTTAGTCACGGGAGGAGAGACCCAGTACTTC. V usage is TRBV7-2 and J usage is TRBJ2-5, with TRBD2 identical over 7 bases. The CDR3 sequence is 14 residues long. Germline loops: CDR1 SGHTA, CDR2 FQGNSA. V shed 1 base and J 4 bases; nucleotides not matched to a gene: 3. Looking up the rest from reference TRBV7-2 and TRBJ2-5 gives the full variable domain: GAGVSQSPSNKVTEKGKDVELRCDPISGHTALYWYRQSLGQGLEFLIYFQGNSAPDKSGLPSDRFSAERTGGSVSTLTIQRTQQEDSAVYLCASSLVTGGETQYFGPGTRLLVL.

This clonotype was observed at least ten times. The chain carries TRBV7-8 and TRBJ2-7; D is perhaps TRBD1 or TRBD2 (5 bases each). The germline CDR1 and CDR2 sequences are SGHVS and FQNEAQ. The CDR3 runs to 13 residues. V gave up 4 bases and J gave up 4 bases, with 11 bases separating them. In DNA form, the CDR3 reads TGTGCCAGCAGCTCGGGACGTTTATACGAGCAGTACTTC. Protein sequence: CASSSGRLYEQYF.

This clonotype was seen more than once but under ten times. This sequence joins TRBV19 and TRBJ1-2; 8 bases line up with TRBD1. Trimming removed 4 bases from V and 0 bases from J; junction bases left unmatched: 7. CDR3 length: 16 residues. Per the germline V gene, CDR1 is LNHDA and CDR2 is SQIVND (reference sequence). CDR3 protein: CASSRPGQDANYGYTF. The CDR3 DNA reads TGTGCCAGTAGTAGACCGGGACAGGACGCTAACTATGGCTACACCTTC.

This clonotype has just a few counts. The V call is TRBV7-8, the J call TRBJ1-4; the D gene is possibly TRBD1 (6 bases). This CDR3 spans 15 amino acids. The ends were cut back, 6 bases at V and 7 bases at J, with 18 bases in the middle. Germline-derived CDR1 and CDR2 are SGHVS and FQNEAQ. The CDR3 loop reads CASSSKQGLSEKLFF. Written as DNA, the CDR3 is TGTGCCAGCAGTTCTAAACAGGGTTTGAGTGAAAAACTGTTTTTT. Complete variable domain (other parts from reference TRBV7-8 and TRBJ1-4): GAGVSQSPRYKVAKRGQDVALRCDPISGHVSLFWYQQALGQGPEFLTYFQNEAQLDKSGLPSDRFFAERPEGSVSTLKIQRTQQEDSAVYLCASSSKQGLSEKLFFGSGTQLSVL.

This clonotype was detected many times. The J gene is TRBJ2-5, the V gene TRBV6-5, with 9 bases aligning to TRBD2. The CDR3 is 14 amino acids. With V trimmed by 4 bases and J by 4 bases, 4 bases remained unmatched. Germline CDR1 reads MNHEY; CDR2 reads SVGAGI. The CDR3 protein is CASSSAGGVETQYF. The DNA for the CDR3 is TGTGCCAGCAGTTCCGCGGGAGGGGTAGAGACCCAGTACTTC.

There are a few counts of this clonotype. V gene TRBV6-4 combines with J gene TRBJ2-1; weak D call: TRBD1 (6 bases). There are 15 residues in the CDR3. Germline loops: CDR1 MRHNA, CDR2 SNTAGT. Trimming left V 5 bases short and J 9 bases short, with 20 bases between. The CDR3 DNA sequence: TGTGCCAGCAGTTTACAGGGTACCGCACGCGGTGAGCAGTTCTTC. Protein product: CASSLQGTARGEQFF.

This clonotype was observed many times. This rearrangement joins TRBV7-8 to TRBJ1-5; D ambiguous. The germline V and J ends were trimmed by 4 bases and 9 bases, with 7 bases remaining between them. CDR1 and CDR2 from the germline V gene are SGHVS and FQNEAQ. The CDR3 covers 11 residues. This CDR3 is CASSSAGPQHF. The CDR3 DNA sequence: TGTGCCAGCAGCTCCGCGGGGCCCCAGCATTTT.

This clonotype was seen only a few times. This chain connects TRBV5-1 to TRBJ2-1; D unresolved. Per germline, CDR1 SGHRS and CDR2 YFSETQ. V lost 0 bases to trimming and J lost 6 bases, with 13 bases between them. CDR3 size: 15 residues. CDR3 nucleotides: TGCGCCAGCAGCTTGGGGTTGTCAGGATTCAATGAGCAGTTCTTC. Translation gives CASSLGLSGFNEQFF.

V gene TRBV28 combines with J gene TRBJ1-5, with 7 bases identical to TRBD1. CDR3 length: 17 amino acids. CDR1 is MDHEN, CDR2 SYDVKM, per germline. V lost 4 bases and J lost 0; bases outside the gene matches: 9. The DNA of the CDR3 is TGTGCCAGCAGTTCGCCCGGGACAGAATATAGCAATCAGCCCCAGCATTTT. Its translation is CASSSPGTEYSNQPQHF.

The rearrangement uses TRBV20-1 and TRBJ1-5, with D uncertain. The V end was cut by 5 bases, the J end by 0 bases, with 11 bases between. There are 14 residues in the CDR3. CDR1 and CDR2 from the germline V gene are DFQATT and SNEGSKA (reference sequence). Here the CDR3 DNA reads TGCAGTGCTCAACCGCCTTATAGCAATCAGCCCCAGCATTTT. Translated: CSAQPPYSNQPQHF.

This clonotype has a handful of counts. This chain links TRBV7-3 with TRBJ2-5; TRBD1 or TRBD2 may be the D gene (5 bases each). The ends were cut back, 5 bases at V and 2 bases at J, with 9 bases in the middle. The CDR3 extends over 13 amino acids. Germline V gene sequence: CDR1 SGHTA, CDR2 FQGTGA. Here the CDR3 reads CASSRDQQETQYF. The CDR3 DNA reads TGTGCCAGCAGCCGGGACCAACAAGAGACCCAGTACTTC.

The genes are TRBV12-3 or TRBV12-4 and TRBJ1-1; D may be TRBD1 (6 bases). The CDR3 covers 14 residues. Trimming removed 4 bases from V and 2 bases from J, with 11 bases in between. The CDR3 spells CASSSRTANTEAFF. For the CDR3, the DNA is TGTGCCAGCAGTTCCCGGACAGCCAACACTGAAGCTTTCTTT.

V usage is TRBV6-1 and J usage is TRBJ2-7, with 7 bases fitting TRBD1. V gave up 2 bases and J gave up 0 bases; unmatched junction bases: 4. The CDR3 spans 15 residues. Germline loops: CDR1 MNHNS, CDR2 SASEGT. DNA for the CDR3: TGTGCCAGCAGTGAATTAGGGACAGTCTCCTACGAGCAGTACGTC. Protein product: CASSELGTVSYEQYV.

V usage is TRBV7-9 and J usage is TRBJ1-6, with TRBD1 matching 9 bases. Per the germline V gene, CDR1 is SEHNR and CDR2 is FQNEAQ (reference sequence). Germline trimming cut 5 bases from V and 7 bases from J; bases unmatched to any gene: 9. This CDR3 is built from 16 residues. CDR3 DNA sequence: TGTGCCAGCAGCGCAGGCCGTACAGGGGGCAATTCACCCCTCCACTTT. It translates to CASSAGRTGGNSPLHF.

The genes are TRBV4-3 and TRBJ1-1; D not resolved. V lost 1 base, J lost 2 bases, and 17 bases lay in between. The CDR3 sequence is 17 residues long. Germline V gene data show CDR1 as LGHNA and CDR2 as YSLEER. The CDR3 loop reads CASSQVTHMDLNTEAFF. For the CDR3, the DNA is TGCGCCAGCAGCCAAGTCACCCACATGGACCTAAACACTGAAGCTTTCTTT.

This clonotype was recorded a few times. The chain joins TRBV11-2 to TRBJ2-4, with 9 bases lining up with TRBD2. CDR3 size: 16 residues. CDR1 and CDR2 from the germline V gene are SGHAT and FQNNGV. J gave up 0 bases and V 3 bases, and 3 bases lay outside the gene matches. The CDR3 region is CASSFTSGLAKNIQYF. The CDR3 DNA is TGTGCCAGCAGCTTCACTAGCGGGCTAGCCAAAAACATTCAGTACTTC.

This clonotype was observed a handful of times. The CDR3 protein is CASTAEYGGSGELFF. CDR3 nucleotides: TGTGCCAGCACCGCCGAGTACGGAGGCTCCGGGGAGCTGTTTTTT. V and J are TRBV2 and TRBJ2-2, with D perhaps TRBD2 (5 bases). The CDR3 loop spans 15 amino acids. CDR1 is SNHLY and CDR2 is FYNNEI in the germline V gene. V was cut by 7 bases and J by 6 bases, with 18 bases left in between. The variable domain in full, completed from reference TRBV2 and TRBJ2-2, reads EPEVTQTPSHQVTQMGQEVILRCVPISNHLYFYWYRQILGQKVEFLVSFYNNEISEKSEIFDDQFSVERPDGSNFTLKIRSTKLEDSAMYFCASTAEYGGSGELFFGEGSRLTVL.

In its sample, this clonotype was seen a few times. The chain links TRBV29-1 to TRBJ1-5; TRBD1 might be the D (6 bases). Germline values: CDR1 SQVTM, CDR2 ANQGSEA. The V and J ends lost 7 bases and 7 bases respectively, with 20 bases between them. The CDR3 contains 14 residues. The CDR3 loop reads CSGETDRLEQPQHF. The CDR3 DNA follows: TGCAGCGGGGAAACCGACAGGTTAGAGCAGCCCCAGCATTTT.

This clonotype was recorded at least ten times. The CDR3 sequence: CSANTGVGQPQHF. The CDR3, as DNA: TGCAGTGCTAATACAGGGGTGGGTCAGCCCCAGCATTTT. The chain has TRBV20-1 and TRBJ1-5; 7 positions match TRBD1. CDR1 and CDR2 from the germline V gene are DFQATT and SNEGSKA (reference sequence). J was trimmed by 6 bases and V by 4 bases; bases with no gene match: 6. This CDR3 spans 13 amino acids.

This clonotype was detected many times. The gene calls are TRBV28 and TRBJ2-5, with 10 bases lining up with TRBD2. Germline trimming cut 10 bases from V and 6 bases from J; bases unmatched to any gene: 8. Looked up from germline, CDR1 is MDHEN and CDR2 is SYDVKM. The CDR3 has 13 residues. This CDR3 is CAIAGLALQTQYF. The DNA for the CDR3 is TGTGCCATCGCGGGACTAGCGCTGCAGACCCAGTACTTC.

This sequence joins TRBV28 and TRBJ1-6; D may be TRBD1 (5 bases). This CDR3 is built from 15 residues. Trimming took off 6 bases at V and 6 bases at J, with 15 bases between the two ends. Germline V gene lookup returns CDR1 MDHEN and CDR2 SYDVKM. The CDR3 loop is CASSWGEGGNSPLHF. The CDR3 DNA is TGTGCCAGCAGCTGGGGGGAGGGCGGTAATTCACCCCTCCACTTT.

V gene TRBV5-1 combines with J gene TRBJ2-1; D may be TRBD2 (5 bases). V gave up 3 bases and J gave up 6 bases, with 16 bases separating them. CDR3 length: 15 amino acids. Germline CDR1 reads SGHRS; CDR2 reads YFSETQ. Written as DNA, the CDR3 is TGCGCCAGCAGCTCGTTTGGCGGACTCGGCAATGAGCAGTTCTTC. It yields the protein CASSSFGGLGNEQFF. The full variable domain, in which reference TRBV5-1 and TRBJ2-1 provide the parts outside the CDR3, is KAGVTQTPRYLIKTRGQQVTLSCSPISGHRSVSWYQQTPGQGLQFLFEYFSETQRNKGNFPGRFSGRQFSNSRSEMNVSTLELGDSALYLCASSSFGGLGNEQFFGPGTRLTVL.

This clonotype was observed at least ten times. The chain uses TRBV6-5 and TRBJ2-1, with 11 bases aligning to TRBD2. The V segment lost 4 bases and the J segment 7 bases; nucleotides outside the gene matches: 12. Germline-derived CDR1 and CDR2 are MNHEY and SVGAGI. The CDR3 is 17 residues long. The CDR3 here is CASSSPPTSGALNEQFF. The CDR3 DNA reads as TGTGCCAGCAGTTCCCCTCCGACTAGCGGGGCCCTTAATGAGCAGTTCTTC.